This T cell receptor beta chain came from a study of T cells in Graves' hyperthyroidism and ophthalmopathy. Study-level information: Peripheral blood samples were taken at initial diagnosis, prior to any treatment.

Amplified TCR beta CDR3 regions came from RNA transcripts. First-round RT-PCR targeting the TCR CDR3 was performed with the HTBI primer set. TCRdb re-analysed the multiplex PCR reads in MiXCR, keeping a single row per CDR3 protein. The top ten clones hold around 7.7% of a sample with some 720,000 distinct CDR3 sequences, around 17% of them seen once. On the basis of clinical symptoms, serum thyroxine and TRAb, thyroid ultrasound and orbital computed tomography, diagnoses were made. The V and J ends lost 2 bases and 7 bases respectively, with 18 bases between them. The CDR3 is made up of 16 amino acids. Germline loops: CDR1 SEHNR, CDR2 FQNEAQ (reference sequence). This clonotype turned up a few times.

Sequencing used blood. This TCR derives from a man aged 18 to 30 with Graves' hyperthyroidism. This chain joins TRBV7-9 and TRBJ2-4, with D perhaps TRBD2 (6 bases). The CDR3 loop reads CASSLTEGLRGNIQYF. As DNA, the CDR3 is TGTGCCAGCAGCTTAACGGAAGGACTCCGGGGGAACATTCAGTACTTC.